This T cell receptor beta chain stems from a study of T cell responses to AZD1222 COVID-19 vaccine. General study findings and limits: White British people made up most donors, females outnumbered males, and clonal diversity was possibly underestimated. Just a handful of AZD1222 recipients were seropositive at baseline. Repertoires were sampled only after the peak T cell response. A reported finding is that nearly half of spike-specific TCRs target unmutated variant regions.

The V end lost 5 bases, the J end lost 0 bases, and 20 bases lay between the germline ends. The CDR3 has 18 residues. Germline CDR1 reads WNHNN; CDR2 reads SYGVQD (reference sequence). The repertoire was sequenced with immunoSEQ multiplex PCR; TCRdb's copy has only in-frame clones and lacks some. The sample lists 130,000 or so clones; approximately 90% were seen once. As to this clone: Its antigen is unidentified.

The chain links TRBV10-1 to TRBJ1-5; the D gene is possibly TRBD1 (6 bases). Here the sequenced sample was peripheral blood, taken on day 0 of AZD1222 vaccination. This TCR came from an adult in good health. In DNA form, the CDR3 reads TGCGCCAGCAGTAGGAGGCTAGGGGGGCGTGGTAGCAATCAGCCCCAGCATTTT. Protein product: CASSRRLGGRGSNQPQHF.